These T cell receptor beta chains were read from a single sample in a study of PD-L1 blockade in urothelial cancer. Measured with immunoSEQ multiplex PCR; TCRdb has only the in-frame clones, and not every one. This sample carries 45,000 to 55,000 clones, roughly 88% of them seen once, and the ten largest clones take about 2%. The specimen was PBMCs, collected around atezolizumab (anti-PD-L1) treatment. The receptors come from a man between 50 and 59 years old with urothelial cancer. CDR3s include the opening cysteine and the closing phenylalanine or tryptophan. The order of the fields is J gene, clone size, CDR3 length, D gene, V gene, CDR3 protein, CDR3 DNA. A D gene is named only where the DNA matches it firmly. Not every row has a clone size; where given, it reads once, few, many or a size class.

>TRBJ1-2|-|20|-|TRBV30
CAWSPFERSHLTGLPYGYTF
TGTGCCTGGAGTCCTTTTGAACGGTCCCATTTGACAGGTCTTCCCTATGGCTACACCTTC
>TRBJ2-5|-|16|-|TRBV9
CASTIGRGAGTETQYF
TGTGCCAGCACTATAGGGAGGGGGGCAGGGACGGAGACCCAGTACTTC
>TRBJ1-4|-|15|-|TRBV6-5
CASSLGPFGGEKLFF
TGTGCCAGCAGCCTGGGCCCCTTTGGAGGTGAAAAACTGTTTTTT
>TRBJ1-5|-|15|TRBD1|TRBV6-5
CASSNPGGINQPQHF
TGTGCCAGCAGCAACCCAGGGGGGATTAATCAGCCCCAGCATTTT
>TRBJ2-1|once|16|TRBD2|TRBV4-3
CASSHHPSGPYNEQFF
TGCGCCAGCAGCCATCACCCTAGCGGCCCGTACAATGAGCAGTTCTTC
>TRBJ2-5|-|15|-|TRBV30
CAWGDNYGSRETQYF
TGTGCCTGGGGAGATAACTACGGGAGTCGGGAGACCCAGTACTTC
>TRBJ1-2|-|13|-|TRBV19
CASSILDRYGYTF
TGTGCCAGTAGTATCCTAGACCGTTATGGCTACACCTTC
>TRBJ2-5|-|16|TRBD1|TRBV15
CATSRDLQGAGETQYF
TGTGCCACCAGCAGAGACCTACAGGGGGCTGGAGAGACCCAGTACTTC
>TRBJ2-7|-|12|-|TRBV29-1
CSVGGSLLEQYF
TGCAGCGTTGGGGGCAGTTTGCTGGAGCAGTACTTC
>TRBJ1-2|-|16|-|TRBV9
CASSSTPRVPPYGYTF
TGTGCCAGCAGCTCGACTCCTCGGGTTCCTCCCTATGGCTACACCTTC
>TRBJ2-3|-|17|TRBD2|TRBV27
CASSSSSGRAHTDTQYF
TGTGCCAGCAGTTCGTCTAGCGGGAGGGCTCACACAGATACGCAGTATTTT
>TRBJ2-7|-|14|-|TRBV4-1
CASSLGLISYEQYF
TGCGCCAGCAGCCTCGGACTGATCTCTTACGAGCAGTACTTC
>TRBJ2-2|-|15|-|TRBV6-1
CASWRGGPNTGELFF
TGTGCCTCCTGGAGGGGGGGCCCAAACACCGGGGAGCTGTTTTTT
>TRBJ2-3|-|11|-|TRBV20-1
CSASSLDTQYF
TGCAGTGCTAGTTCCTTAGATACGCAGTATTTT
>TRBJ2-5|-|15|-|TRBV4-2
CASSQGGGAQETQYF
TGTGCCAGCAGCCAAGGAGGGGGGGCCCAAGAGACCCAGTACTTC
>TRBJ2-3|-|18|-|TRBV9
CASSVDPGTLSFTDTQYF
TGTGCCAGCAGCGTAGACCCCGGGACTTTATCTTTTACAGATACGCAGTATTTT
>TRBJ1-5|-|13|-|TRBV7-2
CASSHYSNQPQHF
TGTGCCAGCAGCCACTATAGCAATCAGCCCCAGCATTTT
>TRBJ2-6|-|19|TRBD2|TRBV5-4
CASSLGLAGVGSGANVLTF
TGTGCCAGCAGCCTCGGACTAGCGGGAGTCGGCTCTGGGGCCAACGTCCTGACTTTC
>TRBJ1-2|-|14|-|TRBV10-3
CAGRDTTKGNGYTF
TGTGCCGGCCGGGACACCACAAAGGGGAACGGCTACACCTTC
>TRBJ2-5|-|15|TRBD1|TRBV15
CATSREPGGIETQYF
TGTGCCACCAGCAGAGAGCCAGGGGGCATAGAGACCCAGTACTTC
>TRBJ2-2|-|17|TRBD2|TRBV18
CASSPPGLAGVRGELFF
TGTGCCAGCTCACCACCGGGACTAGCGGGAGTCCGCGGGGAGCTGTTTTTT
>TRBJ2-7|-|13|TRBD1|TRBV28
CASRGQGPYEQYF
TGTGCCAGCAGGGGACAGGGTCCCTACGAGCAGTACTTC
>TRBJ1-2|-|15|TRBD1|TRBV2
CASRGPDRSNYGYTF
TGTGCCAGCAGAGGACCGGACAGGTCTAACTATGGCTACACCTTC
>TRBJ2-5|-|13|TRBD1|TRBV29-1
CSVAWTGGETQYF
TGCAGCGTTGCGTGGACAGGGGGTGAGACCCAGTACTTC
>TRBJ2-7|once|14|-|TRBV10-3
CAIGGGGTSHEQYF
TGTGCCATCGGTGGCGGCGGAACAAGTCACGAGCAGTACTTC
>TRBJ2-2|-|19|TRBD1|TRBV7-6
CASSLVGRGQLKGTGELFF
TGTGCCAGCAGCTTAGTGGGCAGGGGGCAATTGAAAGGAACCGGGGAGCTGTTTTTT
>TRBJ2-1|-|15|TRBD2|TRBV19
CASKLQRGGYNEQFF
TGTGCCAGTAAGTTGCAGCGGGGGGGCTACAATGAGCAGTTCTTC
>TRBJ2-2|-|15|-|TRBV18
CASSPIQGSSGELFF
TGTGCCAGCTCACCCATCCAGGGTTCTTCCGGGGAGCTGTTTTTT
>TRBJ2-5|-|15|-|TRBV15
CATSRDPASGETQYF
TGTGCCACCAGCAGAGATCCAGCGAGCGGAGAGACCCAGTACTTC
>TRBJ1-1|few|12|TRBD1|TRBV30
CAWRDRVTEAFF
TGTGCCTGGAGGGACAGGGTTACTGAAGCTTTCTTT
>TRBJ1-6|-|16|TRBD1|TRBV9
CASSVEEGGANSPLHF
TGTGCCAGCAGCGTAGAAGAAGGGGGCGCAAATTCACCCCTCCACTTT
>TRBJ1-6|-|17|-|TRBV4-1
CASSLLGSPRSNSPLHF
TGCGCCAGCAGCCTTTTAGGCTCTCCCCGGAGTAATTCACCCCTCCACTTT